These 17 T cell receptor beta chains were all obtained from the same sample, sequenced in a study of T cells after yellow fever vaccination. Using its own MiXCR run on the 5' RACE reads, TCRdb lists one record per CDR3 protein. The profile shows about 120,000 distinct CDR3 sequences, 8.9% of them singletons. Specimen: CD8+ T cells sorted from PBMCs, collected on the day of the yellow fever booster vaccination. The receptors were sampled from a young man who received the YFV17D yellow fever vaccine.

This clonotype was detected many times. V usage is TRBV12-3 or TRBV12-4 and J usage is TRBJ1-5; D unresolved. V lost 3 bases and J 3 bases, leaving 6 bases between the germline ends. This CDR3 contains 13 residues. The CDR3 loop is CASSFDTNQPQHF. CDR3 bases: TGTGCCAGCAGTTTTGACACCAATCAGCCCCAGCATTTT.

The chain links TRBV5-1 to TRBJ2-1; a possible D gene is TRBD1 (5 bases). CDR3 length equals 12 residues. V lost 2 bases to trimming and J lost 5 bases, with 5 bases between them. In germline, CDR1 is SGHRS, CDR2 YFSETQ. CDR3 amino acids: CASSFRDNEQFF. The CDR3 DNA reads TGCGCCAGCAGCTTCAGGGACAATGAGCAGTTCTTC.

The chain joins TRBV12-3 or TRBV12-4 to TRBJ1-4; unclear D gene. The CDR3 totals 11 residues. V lost 7 bases, J lost 3 bases, and 3 bases lay in between. CDR3 DNA: TGTGCCAGCAAGGCTAATGAAAAACTGTTTTTT. Its translation is CASKANEKLFF.

This clonotype was detected only a few times. The chain employs TRBV7-9 and TRBJ1-1; 8 bases line up with TRBD1. Trimming removed 4 bases from V and 8 bases from J; junction bases left unmatched: 9. CDR3 size: 14 residues. Germline-derived CDR1 and CDR2 are SEHNR and FQNEAQ (reference sequence). This chain's CDR3 is CASSWGQETLEAFF. The CDR3 DNA reads as TGTGCCAGCAGCTGGGGACAGGAAACTCTGGAAGCTTTCTTT.

The chain joins TRBV7-2 to TRBJ2-5; tentative D call: TRBD2 (7 bases). Germline V gene sequence: CDR1 SGHTA, CDR2 FQGNSA. Trimming left V 1 base short and J 1 base short, with 10 bases between. The CDR3 has 15 residues. The chain's CDR3 is CASSLDGGPQETQYF. For the CDR3, the DNA is TGTGCCAGCAGCTTAGACGGGGGGCCCCAAGAGACCCAGTACTTC.

The genes are TRBV7-3 and TRBJ2-1; a possible D gene is TRBD1 (6 bases). V was cut by 4 bases and J by 8 bases, with 15 bases left in between. Germline CDR1 is SGHTA and CDR2 is FQGTGA. The length of the CDR3 is 14 residues. The CDR3 loop is CASSSRQAPDEQFF. DNA of the CDR3: TGTGCCAGCAGCTCACGACAGGCCCCTGATGAGCAGTTCTTC.

The gene calls are TRBV6-5 and TRBJ2-3, with a weak D call TRBD2 (7 bases). The ends were cut back, 6 bases at V and 2 bases at J, with 15 bases in the middle. The CDR3 spans 15 residues. Germline lookup yields CDR1 MNHEY and CDR2 SVGAGI. The CDR3 DNA reads TGTGCCAGCAGCGACGGGGGGCTCTACACAGATACGCAGTATTTT. Amino acid sequence: CASSDGGLYTDTQYF.

This clonotype was seen more than once but under ten times. The gene calls are TRBV24-1 and TRBJ2-1; either TRBD1 or TRBD2 may supply D (5 bases each). This CDR3 region has 11 residues. V lost 10 bases to trimming and J lost 5 bases, with 8 bases between them. Germline CDR1 reads KGHDR; CDR2 reads SFDVKD. The CDR3, as DNA: TGTGCCACGGGGCGGGACAATGAGCAGTTCTTC. This codes for CATGRDNEQFF.

V and J are TRBV5-6 and TRBJ1-5, with D perhaps TRBD1 (5 bases). Trimming shortened V by 0 bases and J by 5 bases, and 12 bases separated the two germline ends. This CDR3 is 15 amino acids long. CDR1 SGHDT and CDR2 YYEEEE come from the germline V gene. CDR3: CASSLVGGRDQPQHF. The CDR3 coding sequence is TGTGCCAGCAGCTTGGTCGGGGGTCGGGATCAGCCCCAGCATTTT.

This clonotype was observed at least ten times. The chain recombines TRBV6-6 with TRBJ2-3; D perhaps matches TRBD2 (5 bases). The CDR3 length is 15 residues. Germline CDR1 is MNHNY and CDR2 is SVGAGI (reference sequence). Trimming pared 0 bases from V and 6 bases from J, leaving 13 bases between. The CDR3 nucleotides read TGTGCCAGCAGTTACTCCGGGATCTCCCCTGATACGCAGTATTTT. It specifies CASSYSGISPDTQYF.

The chain combines TRBV15 with TRBJ2-1, with no clear D. Germline assignment: CDR1 LNHNV and CDR2 YYDKDF (reference sequence). Trimming shortened V by 2 bases and J by 0 bases, and 8 bases separated the two germline ends. The CDR3 spans 15 residues. For the CDR3, the DNA is TGTGCCACCAGCAGATCGAGGAGCTCCTACAATGAGCAGTTCTTC. Translation: CATSRSRSSYNEQFF. Together with reference TRBV15 and TRBJ2-1, the CDR3 gives the full variable domain: DAMVIQNPRYQVTQFGKPVTLSCSQTLNHNVMYWYQQKSSQAPKLLFHYYDKDFNNEADTPDNFQSRRPNTSFCFLDIRSPGLGDTAMYLCATSRSRSSYNEQFFGPGTRLTVL.

This clonotype was seen at least ten times. This CDR3 is CASSPEGRGNQPQHF. CDR3 bases: TGTGCCAGCAGCCCGGAGGGTAGAGGCAATCAGCCCCAGCATTTT. V is TRBV7-9 and J is TRBJ1-5; no definite D call. V lost 5 bases and J 2 bases, leaving 13 bases between the germline ends. CDR1 SEHNR and CDR2 FQNEAQ come from the germline V gene (reference sequence). The CDR3 is made up of 15 amino acids.

This clonotype has only a few counts. This chain links TRBV5-4 with TRBJ2-2; D gene unclear. Deletions cut 4 bases from V and 4 bases from J, with 14 bases between. In germline, CDR1 is SGHNT, CDR2 YYREEE (reference sequence). This CDR3 has 15 amino acids. CDR3 region: CASSGAPPITGELFF. The CDR3 nucleotides read TGTGCCAGCAGCGGCGCGCCCCCCATCACCGGGGAGCTGTTTTTT. Together with reference TRBV5-4 and TRBJ2-2, the CDR3 gives the full variable domain: ETGVTQSPTHLIKTRGQQVTLRCSSQSGHNTVSWYQQALGQGPQFIFQYYREEENGRGNFPPRFSGLQFPNYSSELNVNALELDDSALYLCASSGAPPITGELFFGEGSRLTVL.

This clonotype was counted a single time. The chain uses TRBV7-3 and TRBJ1-5; D is perhaps TRBD1 (6 bases). The V gene lost 3 bases and the J gene lost 1 base, with 16 bases spanning the gap. The CDR3 consists of 17 residues. CDR1 and CDR2 from the germline V gene are SGHTA and FQGTGA. In DNA form, the CDR3 reads TGTGCCAGCAGCTTCTTACAGGGCGGTTGGAGCAATCAGCCCCAGCATTTT. Protein product: CASSFLQGGWSNQPQHF. Using reference TRBV7-3 and TRBJ1-5 for the parts outside the CDR3, the full variable domain is GAGVSQTPSNKVTEKGKYVELRCDPISGHTALYWYRQSLGQGPEFLIYFQGTGAADDSGLPNDRFFAVRPEGSVSTLKIQRTERGDSAVYLCASSFLQGGWSNQPQHFGDGTRLSIL.

This clonotype was counted ten times or more. The rearrangement uses TRBV29-1 and TRBJ2-7, with 9 positions matching TRBD1. Germline trimming cut 2 bases from V and 2 bases from J; bases unmatched to any gene: 7. The CDR3 has 15 residues. Germline V gene sequence: CDR1 SQVTM, CDR2 ANQGSEA. CDR3 DNA sequence: TGCAGCGTTGAACGACCGGACAGGGGAACCTACGAGCAGTACTTC. Encoded protein: CSVERPDRGTYEQYF.

This clonotype was recorded at least ten times. The chain links TRBV9 to TRBJ2-5; 7 positions match TRBD1. Germline CDR1 is SGDLS and CDR2 is YYNGEE. The J segment lost 4 bases and the V segment lost 4 bases, leaving 10 bases of the junction unmatched. The CDR3 has 15 amino acids. CDR3 nucleotide sequence: TGTGCCAGCAGCCCCGGGACAGCCCCGGGAGAGACCCAGTACTTC. Its protein is CASSPGTAPGETQYF. Combining the CDR3 with reference TRBV9 and TRBJ2-5 gives the whole variable domain DSGVTQTPKHLITATGQRVTLRCSPRSGDLSVYWYQQSLDQGLQFLIQYYNGEERAKGNILERFSAQQFPDLHSELNLSSLELGDSALYFCASSPGTAPGETQYFGPGTRLLVL.

The gene calls are TRBV6-5 and TRBJ2-3; 10 bases are shared with TRBD2. The CDR3 consists of 16 residues. After removal of 2 bases from V and 5 bases from J, the junction contained 7 bases not matched to a gene. CDR1 is MNHEY and CDR2 is SVGAGI in the germline V gene. The CDR3 sequence: CASSYGIAGGVDTQYF. Written as DNA, the CDR3 is TGTGCCAGCAGTTACGGGATAGCGGGGGGAGTAGATACGCAGTATTTT.